This T cell receptor beta chain was identified in a study of shared clonotypes between healthy human individuals (dated by TCRdb to the early 2020s). Study-level background: The cohort included a few men and two women between 18 and 49 years of age. Per donor, leukapheresis produced somewhere between about 0.8 and 9.5 billion PBMCs. To estimate repertoire size and how much clonotype sharing occurs between individuals, the study deeply sequenced the blood TCR repertoires of 4 to 6 healthy adults. Per donor, three plates each were used for CD4 naive and CD4 memory, two for CD8 naive, and one for CD8 memory. Different laboratories and diverse techniques were used to prepare libraries and sequence TCR repertoires, to increase sequencing depth and limit assay-specific biases.

CD8 naive samples were obtained by positive selection for CCR7 among CD45RO-negative cells, yielding a CD45RA+CCR7+ population from which TemRA cells were excluded. Donors were healthy HIV-negative adults with no recently reported acute infections or vaccinations. Only Caucasian adults living in Nashville, Tennessee, USA were represented among the donors. Blood was obtained by leukapheresis, after which PBMCs were separated by Ficoll-Histopaque density gradient centrifugation and cryopreserved in liquid nitrogen vapor phase. Purity and quantity of every magnetically sorted T cell population were checked by analytical flow cytometry. Genomic DNA was isolated from every sorted fraction and measured by UV absorbance on a Nanodrop 2000c. Overall study results and their limits: Naive subsets generally had larger estimated clonotype richness than memory subsets. Approximately 5% of naive CD4, around 3.6% of naive CD8, about 2.4% of memory CD4, and less than 0.45% of memory CD8 clonotypes were shared across several donors. Clonotypes shared by all four sorted-subset donors showed higher generation probabilities than non-shared clonotypes. Sampling was restricted to blood, and TCR repertoires in tissue are likely to differ from TCR repertoires in blood. Because the study included only a small number of donors, the genetic and exposure-history diversity represented was limited. Incomplete sequencing was indicated by rarefaction of sorted-subset datasets, despite the large sequencing depth. Pairwise subsampling led to the expectation that sequencing depth would affect the degree of clonotype sharing among donors.

The CDR3 contains 12 residues, cysteine and phenylalanine counted. Here the CDR3 DNA is all that survives: 36 bases in frame from base 1. The germline V gene (reference sequence) specifies SEHNR as CDR1 and FQNEAQ as CDR2. V is cut by 3 bases and J by 8 bases, and the space between the germline ends is 7 bases. TCR CDR3 regions were amplified from genomic DNA by multiplex PCR using the deep immunoSEQ assay. Genomic DNA extracted from each cell subset was distributed evenly over all wells of several immunoSEQ 96-well plates, and each plate served as one replicate. For sorted subsets, each replicate PCR was loaded with about 0.2 ug genomic DNA, equivalent to roughly 30,000 T cell genomes. The purified libraries were quantified using a Qubit 3.0 fluorometer, sized with a Bioanalyzer 2100, and then quantified again using the KAPA Library Quantification kit. Every immunoSEQ 96-well plate was sequenced on a separate single-read 150-cycle Illumina NextSeq 550 flow cell. Regarding the original processing steps: Because the immunoSEQ output held only junctional sequences and lacked quality scores, the filtering could not match the filtering applied to full-length reads. To assign V/J genes and CDR3, sequences were annotated against IMGT germline references using PyIR, a Python wrapper for IgBLAST v1.9. Reads were filtered out if the reads had weak V/J assignments (E-value above 1e-6), no CDR3, stop codons, out-of-frame junctions, or ambiguous translated residues. A V3J clonotype was defined by an identical inferred V gene, J gene, and CDR3 amino acid sequence. Percentage overlap between repertoires was calculated by dividing the number of shared unique clonotypes by the size of the smaller repertoire. RTK rarefaction, the Chao1 estimator, and Recon v2.1 estimates of unobserved clonotypes were used to assess repertoire richness. Generation probabilities were computed with OLGA for all TCRbeta clonotypes obtained by the gDNA method from a handful of donors. The table comes from immuneACCESS by way of TCRdb, which keeps in-frame sequences with V and J called. Part of the clones is missing from these tables; in studies checked, under half for an unresolved V gene and the rest for unknown reasons. V and J calls and clone size come straight from that table; D and trimming were deduced from the DNA. Within this sample are about 1,800,000 clones, with roughly 95% of them counted one time only. The top ten hold 1% to 1.5% of the sample.

Details on this clone: This clone's antigen is unknown. The record has no base qualities; no much larger clone is one base away.

Material for sequencing was naive CD8+ T cells sorted from blood. The sample's cell subset or site label is to be understood as: CD45RA+CCR7+. This receptor was identified in a man in his late teens or twenties in good health. Recombination linked TRBV7-9 to TRBJ1-4; the D segment cannot be called with confidence. The DNA is as follows: TGTGCCAGCAGCTTCTTACAGGAAAAACTGTTTTTT. Translated, it reads CASSFLQEKLFF. Reference TRBV7-9 and TRBJ1-4 proteins supply the regions before and after the CDR3; the full variable domain is: DTGVSQNPRHKITKRGQNVTFRCDPISEHNRLYWYRQTLGQGPEFLTYFQNEAQLEKSRLLSDRFSAERPKGSFSTLEIQRTEQGDSAMYLCASSFLQEKLFFGSGTQLSVL.